This record concerns one TCR beta chain sequence. Its antigen is still unknown. No much larger clonotype is one base removed from it; base qualities were not supplied. Unsorted PBMC libraries were generated from 2 million PBMCs stored in RNAlater at -80 °C until RNA extraction. The multiple sclerosis patients were enrolled in a US clinical protocol that used magnetic resonance imaging to evaluate disease progression. Peripheral blood was subjected to Ficoll-Hypaque density gradient centrifugation to isolate PBMCs, which were then cryopreserved in liquid nitrogen. The CDR3 has 13 amino acids, counting the end cysteine and phenylalanine. Only the CDR3 DNA is retained, 39 bases long and in frame from the first base. CDR1 and CDR2 were assigned from the germline V gene as SNHLY and FYNNEI. The V end loses 2 bases and the J end loses 5 bases, and a stretch of 9 bases separates them. This entry is derived from a study of neurological immune-mediated disorders (dated by TCRdb to the late 2010s). About the full investigation: Among the approximately 35 multiple sclerosis patients, relapsing-remitting MS accounted for around 30 and secondary progressive MS accounted for 3. The approximately 100 TCR-beta libraries included longitudinal samples, technical triplicates and paired sorted CD4+ and CD8+ T-cell subsets alongside PBMC samples. The cohort comprised 68 subjects: roughly 15 HAM/TSP patients, 35 or so multiple sclerosis patients and 20 healthy controls. Using UMI-based sequencing, the study compared peripheral blood TCR-beta repertoires from patients with HTLV-I-associated myelopathy (HAM/TSP), patients with multiple sclerosis, and healthy controls. Here is what the overall study found, with its caveats: TCR clonal expansion was highest in HAM/TSP patients and lowest in MS patients, with MS patients falling below even healthy controls. No association of the MS cluster with clinical or MRI features was observed, and the need for larger cohorts was stated by the authors. Expanded clones from different subjects shared no identical CDR3 amino acid sequences, which suggests that TCR-beta repertoires were private in all groups. Phylogenetic analysis grouped repertoires from 18 of 34 MS patients into a cluster of related CDR3 sequences, suggesting a possible repertoire-level signature.

cDNA was synthesized by template-switch 5'RACE using a primer carrying a 10-nucleotide random unique molecular identifier by which each TCR transcript was tagged. Every sequencing run yielded over 160 million TCR-beta sequences covering 15-18 subjects. The RNeasy kit was used to extract total RNA. Using the KAPA Real-time Library Amplification kit, TCR-beta VDJ regions were amplified with primers for the TCR constant region and the 5'RACE anchor. Sample indexes and Illumina adaptors were added in a first PCR, after which library yield was increased in a second PCR. After Ampure bead purification, the roughly 650 bp TCR product was size-selected on a 2% E-gel SizeSelection system. Before pooling, libraries had their quality checked on a Bioanalyzer, their concentration measured with Qubit, and their quantity determined with the Kapa Library Quantification kit. An Illumina HiSeq 2500 was used to sequence the libraries paired-end at 2 x 150 bp. To increase sequence diversity, roughly 24-32% phiX was spiked into each library pool. As for the original processing: The quality-filtered reads were processed with the UMI-based MiGEC pipeline, whose error correction step removed more than 80% of the raw TCR sequences. VDJ genes were aligned to IMGT germline references, and each clonotype was defined by a unique CDR3 amino acid sequence together with V-J genes. Clonal expansion, Shannon diversity, and CDR3 relatedness (CalcPairwiseDistances, ClusterSamples) were evaluated with VDJtools, and phylogenetic trees were built with CLCbio workbench. Clones with at least 8 unique UMIs were defined as expanded, with this threshold being based on coefficient-of-variation modelling across technical triplicates. TCRdb passed the public sequencing reads through fastp at Q25 and MiXCR, retaining productive beta sequences. Rows with one shared CDR3 protein collapse into an entry with the most common genes and DNA. The V and J calls, along with clone size, are taken from TCRdb and not from the paper's own processing. Present in this sample are more than 35,000 distinct CDR3 sequences, roughly 3% of which were seen just once. Roughly 16% of the sample goes to the ten largest clones.

Here the chain combines TRBV2 and TRBJ1-2, with TRBD1 tentatively as D gene (5 bases match). The material sequenced was PBMCs. This TCR came from a woman in her fifties or sixties with multiple sclerosis. CDR3 reads: CASSELGHYGYTF. The DNA sequence is as follows: TGTGCCAGCAGTGAATTGGGGCATTATGGCTACACCTTC. Reference TRBV2 and TRBJ1-2 genes cover what lies past the CDR3, so the full variable domain is EPEVTQTPSHQVTQMGQEVILRCVPISNHLYFYWYRQILGQKVEFLVSFYNNEISEKSEIFDDQFSVERPDGSNFTLKIRSTKLEDSAMYFCASSELGHYGYTFGSGTRLTVV.